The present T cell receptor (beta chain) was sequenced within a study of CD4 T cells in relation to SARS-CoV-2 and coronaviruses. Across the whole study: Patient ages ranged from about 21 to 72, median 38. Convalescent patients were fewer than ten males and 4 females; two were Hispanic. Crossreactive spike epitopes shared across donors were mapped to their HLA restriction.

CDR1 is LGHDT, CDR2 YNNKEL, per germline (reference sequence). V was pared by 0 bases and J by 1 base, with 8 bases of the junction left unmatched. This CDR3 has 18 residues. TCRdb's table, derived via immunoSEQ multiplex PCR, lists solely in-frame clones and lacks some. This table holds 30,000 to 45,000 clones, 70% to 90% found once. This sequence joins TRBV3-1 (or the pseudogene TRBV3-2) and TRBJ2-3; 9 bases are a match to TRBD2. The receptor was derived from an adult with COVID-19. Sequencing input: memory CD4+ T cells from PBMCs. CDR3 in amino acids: CASSQDFSGGPGTDTQYF. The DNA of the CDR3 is TGTGCCAGCAGCCAAGATTTTAGCGGGGGCCCTGGCACAGATACGCAGTATTTT.